This TCR beta chain emerged from a study of PD-L1 blockade in urothelial cancer. Trimming cost V 10 bases and J 0 bases, with 25 bases left between them. Looked up from germline, CDR1 is SGHNT and CDR2 is YYREEE (reference sequence). The CDR3 length is 17 residues. Profiling relied on immunoSEQ multiplex PCR, and the TCRdb table lists in-frame clones only, not all of them. The sample yields 43,000 or so clones, around 80% seen once. This sample's time point: pretreatment peripheral blood. This clone was seen just once. This sample comprised PBMCs, obtained around atezolizumab (anti-PD-L1) treatment. This sequence joins TRBV5-4 and TRBJ1-1; no definite D call. This TCR was sampled from a man aged 60 to 75 with urothelial cancer. CDR3 residues: CAQQSDASIGMNTEAFF. As DNA, the CDR3 is TGTGCCCAACAAAGCGACGCCTCGATCGGGATGAACACTGAAGCTTTCTTT.